This is a list of T cell receptor beta chains from one sample in a study of identical twins. TCRdb passed the 5' RACE reads through MiXCR, listing each CDR3 protein once. The sample yields under 250,000 distinct CDR3 sequences, about a tenth seen once. Sequencing was performed on memory (CD45RO+) T cells sorted from blood. The receptors derive from a woman between 18 and 29 years old in good health. Each CDR3 is given with its conserved first and last residue. Fields, in order: D gene, V gene, J gene, CDR3 protein. A D gene is named only where the DNA matches it firmly.

D gene: TRBD1
V gene: TRBV3-1
J gene: TRBJ1-2
CDR3 protein: CASSHLTGDGYTF

D gene: NA
V gene: TRBV12-5
J gene: TRBJ2-7
CDR3 protein: CASGHYEQYF

D gene: NA
V gene: TRBV5-1
J gene: TRBJ2-1
CDR3 protein: CASSPTTGTGEQFF

D gene: NA
V gene: TRBV5-5
J gene: TRBJ2-1
CDR3 protein: CASSLEGTVAYNEQFF

D gene: TRBD1
V gene: TRBV12-3/TRBV12-4
J gene: TRBJ1-2
CDR3 protein: CASSPGTGGLYGYTF

D gene: NA
V gene: TRBV29-1
J gene: TRBJ2-3
CDR3 protein: CSVYASGSFDTQYF

D gene: TRBD2
V gene: TRBV3-1
J gene: TRBJ2-1
CDR3 protein: CASSQGGSGAEQFF

D gene: NA
V gene: TRBV20-1
J gene: TRBJ2-1
CDR3 protein: CSASSVTYNEQFF

D gene: TRBD2
V gene: TRBV12-3/TRBV12-4
J gene: TRBJ2-3
CDR3 protein: CASSQRDGDTQYF

D gene: TRBD1
V gene: TRBV9
J gene: TRBJ1-2
CDR3 protein: CASSRGQGGVGGYTF

D gene: TRBD2
V gene: TRBV6-1
J gene: TRBJ2-3
CDR3 protein: CASSRSIAGGTDTQYF

D gene: NA
V gene: TRBV5-1
J gene: TRBJ1-2
CDR3 protein: CASSVLGRAHGYTF

D gene: NA
V gene: TRBV20-1
J gene: TRBJ1-5
CDR3 protein: CSARGGNNQPQHF

D gene: NA
V gene: TRBV20-1
J gene: TRBJ1-1
CDR3 protein: CSAMIGDTEAFF

D gene: TRBD1
V gene: TRBV20-1
J gene: TRBJ2-7
CDR3 protein: CSARLQGVDEQYF

D gene: TRBD2
V gene: TRBV2
J gene: TRBJ2-1
CDR3 protein: CASSSGGGPPHEQFF

D gene: NA
V gene: TRBV7-9
J gene: TRBJ2-1
CDR3 protein: CASSGGSYNEQFF

D gene: NA
V gene: TRBV3-1
J gene: TRBJ2-1
CDR3 protein: CASSRFRATYNEQFF